The 5 T cell receptor beta chains reported below all come from one sample, sequenced in a study of OX40 agonist ivuxolimab in advanced cancers. Generated by immunoSEQ multiplex PCR, the TCRdb table keeps only in-frame clones and is missing some. The table has 80,000 to 100,000 clones, 92% seen once. The sequencing here drew on CD4+ or CD8+ T cells sorted from blood, taken in a trial of the OX40 agonist ivuxolimab. The receptors were gathered from an adult with an advanced solid tumor such as melanoma, head and neck, liver or kidney cancer.

The rearrangement links TRBV10-3 to TRBJ1-4; TRBD1 agrees at 7 bases. The CDR3 length is 14 residues. Trimming at V came to 11 bases and at J to 5 bases, leaving 11 bases not matched to a gene. The germline CDR1 and CDR2 sequences are ENHRY and SYGVKD. CDR3 amino acids: CASSRDSNNEKLFF. For the CDR3, the DNA is TGTGCCTCAAGCCGGGACAGTAACAATGAAAAACTGTTTTTT.

The rearrangement links TRBV19 to TRBJ2-7; perhaps TRBD2 as D (5 bases). The length of the CDR3 is 18 residues. Germline V CDR1 and CDR2: LNHDA, SQIVND (reference sequence). V gave up 1 base and J gave up 2 bases, with 21 bases separating them. The CDR3 nucleotides read TGTGCCAGTAGTATAGTAGGGCCCCGGGGTTACATCCCCTACGAGCAGTACTTC. It translates to CASSIVGPRGYIPYEQYF.

As for this clone: At the DNA level, this CDR3 is encoded by other sequences in the same sample as well. V and J are TRBV5-1 and TRBJ2-5, with D perhaps matching TRBD2 (6 bases). The CDR3 is made up of 15 amino acids. The germline V and J ends were trimmed by 1 base and 5 bases, with 15 bases remaining between them. Per the germline V gene, CDR1 is SGHRS and CDR2 is YFSETQ. This CDR3 is CASSLSVGGRETQYF. CDR3 in DNA: TGCGCCAGCAGCTTGTCGGTCGGGGGTCGGGAGACCCAGTACTTC.

This clone rates as medium-sized. This chain connects TRBV10-3 to TRBJ1-6, with D perhaps TRBD1 (6 bases). The germline gives CDR1 ENHRY, CDR2 SYGVKD. This CDR3 comprises 15 residues. V lost 0 bases and J lost 11, with 14 bases in between. The CDR3 sequence: CAISESRGEDTPLHF. The CDR3 region has the DNA TGTGCCATCAGTGAGTCGAGGGGGGAGGATACACCCCTCCACTTT.

The gene calls are TRBV5-5 and TRBJ2-7, with a tentative D call TRBD1 (5 bases). The CDR3 extends over 14 amino acids. Trimming removed 5 bases from V and 4 bases from J, with 16 bases in between. Germline V gives CDR1 SGHKS, CDR2 YYEKEE (reference sequence). The CDR3 DNA sequence: TGTGCCAGCAGATCAGGGTTAATGGGTTACGAGCAGTACTTC. This translates into CASRSGLMGYEQYF.